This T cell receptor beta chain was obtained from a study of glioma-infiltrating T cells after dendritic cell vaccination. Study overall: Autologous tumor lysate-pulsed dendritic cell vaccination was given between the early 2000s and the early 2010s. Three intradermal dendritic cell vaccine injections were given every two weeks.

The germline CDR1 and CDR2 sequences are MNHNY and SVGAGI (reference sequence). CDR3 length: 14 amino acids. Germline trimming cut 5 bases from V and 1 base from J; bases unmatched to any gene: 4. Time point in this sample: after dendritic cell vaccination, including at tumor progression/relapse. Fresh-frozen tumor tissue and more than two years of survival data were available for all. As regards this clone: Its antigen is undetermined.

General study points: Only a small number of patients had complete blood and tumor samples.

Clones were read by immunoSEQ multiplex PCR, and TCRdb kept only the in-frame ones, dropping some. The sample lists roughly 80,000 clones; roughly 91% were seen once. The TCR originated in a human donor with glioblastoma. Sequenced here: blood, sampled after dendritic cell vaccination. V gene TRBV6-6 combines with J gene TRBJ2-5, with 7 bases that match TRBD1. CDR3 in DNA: TGTGCCAGCAGTCGGACAGGAAGCCAAGAGACCCAGTACTTC. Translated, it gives CASSRTGSQETQYF.